A selection of T cell receptor beta chains follows, all from one sample in a study of blood T cell repertoires in COVID-19. Measured with immunoSEQ multiplex PCR; TCRdb has only the in-frame clones, and not every one. The sample contains about 190,000 clones, around 85% of which appear only once. Sequencing was performed on peripheral blood. All receptors derive from a man younger than 40 with acute or convalescent COVID-19. The CDR3 runs from the conserved cysteine through the conserved F or W. Only part of the rows carry a size: once, few, many, or a class if the clone is expanded.

v_call: TRBV5-1
j_call: TRBJ2-1
clone_size: .
cdr3_aa: CASSLVGGAGEQFF

v_call: TRBV19
j_call: TRBJ2-5
clone_size: few
cdr3_aa: CASTNGGTQYF

v_call: TRBV20-1
j_call: TRBJ1-3
clone_size: .
cdr3_aa: CSASLDGGNTIYF

v_call: TRBV10-3
j_call: TRBJ2-1
clone_size: few
cdr3_aa: CAISGLAGDNEQFF

v_call: TRBV7-9
j_call: TRBJ1-2
clone_size: few
cdr3_aa: CASSFLPPQDYSYGYTF

v_call: TRBV7-8
j_call: TRBJ2-7
clone_size: .
cdr3_aa: CASSFQSGVPYEQYF

v_call: TRBV7-3
j_call: TRBJ1-1
clone_size: few
cdr3_aa: CASSPGTVAEAFF

v_call: TRBV4-1
j_call: TRBJ2-6
clone_size: .
cdr3_aa: CASSQGGSGANVLTF

v_call: TRBV3-1/TRBV3-2
j_call: TRBJ2-3
clone_size: .
cdr3_aa: CASSQGQGTDTQYF

v_call: TRBV30
j_call: TRBJ1-6
clone_size: .
cdr3_aa: CAWSRGRGTSPLHF

v_call: TRBV19
j_call: TRBJ2-2
clone_size: .
cdr3_aa: CASRKGIYTGELFF

v_call: TRBV19
j_call: TRBJ1-1
clone_size: .
cdr3_aa: CATHGVRDLPREAFF

v_call: TRBV5-1
j_call: TRBJ1-1
clone_size: once
cdr3_aa: CASSPMGQKNTEAFF

v_call: TRBV2
j_call: TRBJ1-5
clone_size: .
cdr3_aa: CASSGITRDQPQHF

v_call: TRBV11-2
j_call: TRBJ1-3
clone_size: few
cdr3_aa: CASRRQGQGSGNTIYF

v_call: TRBV6-5
j_call: TRBJ2-7
clone_size: once
cdr3_aa: CASSYRGTETYEQYF

v_call: TRBV28
j_call: TRBJ1-5
clone_size: .
cdr3_aa: CASSLFNLGLRAWQPQHF

v_call: TRBV19
j_call: TRBJ2-6
clone_size: .
cdr3_aa: CASRKGAVSGANVLTF

v_call: TRBV28
j_call: TRBJ2-1
clone_size: .
cdr3_aa: CASSLGGLSYNEQFF

v_call: TRBV24-1
j_call: TRBJ1-1
clone_size: once
cdr3_aa: CATRGTGGSLAEAFF

v_call: TRBV24-1
j_call: TRBJ2-5
clone_size: .
cdr3_aa: CATSETGTSGQTQYF

v_call: TRBV28
j_call: TRBJ1-2
clone_size: .
cdr3_aa: CASSLGGLSYGYTF

v_call: TRBV5-1
j_call: TRBJ1-2
clone_size: once
cdr3_aa: CASSPGQGAYGYTF

v_call: TRBV18
j_call: TRBJ1-5
clone_size: .
cdr3_aa: CASSPVGPGGNQPQHF

v_call: TRBV3-1/TRBV3-2
j_call: TRBJ2-7
clone_size: .
cdr3_aa: CASSSWTTQGEQYF

v_call: TRBV18
j_call: TRBJ1-5
clone_size: once
cdr3_aa: CASSRGQNQPQHF

v_call: TRBV6-6
j_call: TRBJ2-5
clone_size: .
cdr3_aa: CASGTGGRETQYF

v_call: TRBV10-3
j_call: TRBJ1-2
clone_size: .
cdr3_aa: CAISGDEGYYGYTF

v_call: TRBV10-1
j_call: TRBJ2-1
clone_size: .
cdr3_aa: CASRWQGAPYNEQFF

v_call: TRBV7-9
j_call: TRBJ2-7
clone_size: .
cdr3_aa: CASSLDSGGNYEQYF

v_call: TRBV6-6
j_call: TRBJ2-2
clone_size: .
cdr3_aa: CASSYSGGGNTGELFF